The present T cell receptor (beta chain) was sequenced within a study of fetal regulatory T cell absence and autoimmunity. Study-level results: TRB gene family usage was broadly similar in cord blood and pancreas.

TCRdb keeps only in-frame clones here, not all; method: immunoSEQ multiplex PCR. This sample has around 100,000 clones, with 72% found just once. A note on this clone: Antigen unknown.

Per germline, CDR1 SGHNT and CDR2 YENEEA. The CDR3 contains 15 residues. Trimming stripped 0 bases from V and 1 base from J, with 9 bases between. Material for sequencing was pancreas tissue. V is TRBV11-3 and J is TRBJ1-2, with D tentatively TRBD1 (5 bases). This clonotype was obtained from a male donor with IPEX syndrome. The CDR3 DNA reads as TGTGCCAGCAGCTTAGATCAGAGGGGTAACTATGGCTACACCTTC. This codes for CASSLDQRGNYGYTF.